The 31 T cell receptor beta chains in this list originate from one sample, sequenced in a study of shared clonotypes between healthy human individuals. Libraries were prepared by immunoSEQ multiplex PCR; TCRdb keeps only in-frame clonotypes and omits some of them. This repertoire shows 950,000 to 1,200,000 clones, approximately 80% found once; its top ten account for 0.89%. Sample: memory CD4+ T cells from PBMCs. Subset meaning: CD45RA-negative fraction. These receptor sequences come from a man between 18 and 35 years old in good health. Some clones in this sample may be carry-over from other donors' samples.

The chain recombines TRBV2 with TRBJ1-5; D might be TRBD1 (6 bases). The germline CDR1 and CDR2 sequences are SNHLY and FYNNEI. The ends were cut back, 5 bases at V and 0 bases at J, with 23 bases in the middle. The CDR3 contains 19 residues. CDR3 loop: CASSSLGGGPGASNQPQHF. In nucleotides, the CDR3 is TGTGCCAGCAGTTCCTTGGGCGGGGGCCCTGGGGCTAGCAATCAGCCCCAGCATTTT.

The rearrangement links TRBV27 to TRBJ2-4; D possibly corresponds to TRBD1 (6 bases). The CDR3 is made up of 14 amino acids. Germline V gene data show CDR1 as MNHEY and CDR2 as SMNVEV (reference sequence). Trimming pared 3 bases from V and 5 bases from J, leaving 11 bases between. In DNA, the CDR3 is TGTGCCAGCAGTTTTGTGGGACAAGAAAACATTCAGTACTTC. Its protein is CASSFVGQENIQYF.

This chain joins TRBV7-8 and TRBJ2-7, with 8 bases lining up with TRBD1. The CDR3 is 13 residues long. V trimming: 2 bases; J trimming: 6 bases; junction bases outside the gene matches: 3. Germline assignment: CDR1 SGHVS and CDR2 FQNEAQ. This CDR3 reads CASSLPQGAEQYF. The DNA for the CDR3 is TGTGCCAGCAGCTTACCTCAGGGGGCCGAGCAGTACTTC.

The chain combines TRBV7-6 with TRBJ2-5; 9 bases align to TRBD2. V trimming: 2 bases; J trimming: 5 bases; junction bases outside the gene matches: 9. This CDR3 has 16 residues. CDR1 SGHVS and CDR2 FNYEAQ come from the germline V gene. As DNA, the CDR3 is TGTGCCAGCAGCTTACCAGCTAGCGGGATTGGCGAGACCCAGTACTTC. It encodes CASSLPASGIGETQYF.

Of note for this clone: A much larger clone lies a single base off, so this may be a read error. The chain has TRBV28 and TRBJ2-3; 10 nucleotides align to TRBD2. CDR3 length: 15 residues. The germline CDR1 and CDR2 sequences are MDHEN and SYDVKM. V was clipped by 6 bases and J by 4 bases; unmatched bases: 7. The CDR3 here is CASSPAGGRADTQYF. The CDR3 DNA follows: TGTGCCAGCAGCCCAGCGGGAGGGCGGGCAGATACGCAGTATTTT.

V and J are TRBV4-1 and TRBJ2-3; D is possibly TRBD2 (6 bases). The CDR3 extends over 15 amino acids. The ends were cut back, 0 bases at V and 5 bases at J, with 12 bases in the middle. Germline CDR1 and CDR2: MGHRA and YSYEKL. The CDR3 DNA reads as TGCGCCAGCAGCCAAGATTTCATGGAGGGAGATACGCAGTATTTT. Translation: CASSQDFMEGDTQYF.

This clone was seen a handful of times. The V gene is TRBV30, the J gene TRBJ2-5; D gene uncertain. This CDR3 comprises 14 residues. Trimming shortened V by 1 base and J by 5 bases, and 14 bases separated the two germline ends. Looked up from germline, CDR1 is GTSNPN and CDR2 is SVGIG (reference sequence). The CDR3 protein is CAWSAPPELETQYF. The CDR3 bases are TGTGCCTGGAGTGCCCCCCCGGAGTTGGAGACCCAGTACTTC.

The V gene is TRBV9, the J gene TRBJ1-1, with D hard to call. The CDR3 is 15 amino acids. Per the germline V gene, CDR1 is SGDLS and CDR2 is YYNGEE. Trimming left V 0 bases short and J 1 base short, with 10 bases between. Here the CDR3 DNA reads TGTGCCAGCAGCGTAGGGTTCTCCCGGAACACTGAAGCTTTCTTT. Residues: CASSVGFSRNTEAFF.

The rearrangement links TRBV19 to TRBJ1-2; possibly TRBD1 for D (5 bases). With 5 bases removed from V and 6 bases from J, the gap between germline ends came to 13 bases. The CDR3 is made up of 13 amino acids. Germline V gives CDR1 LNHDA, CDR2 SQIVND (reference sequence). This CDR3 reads CASSPPGRDGYTF. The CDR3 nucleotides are TGTGCCAGTAGTCCCCCCGGCAGGGATGGCTACACCTTC.

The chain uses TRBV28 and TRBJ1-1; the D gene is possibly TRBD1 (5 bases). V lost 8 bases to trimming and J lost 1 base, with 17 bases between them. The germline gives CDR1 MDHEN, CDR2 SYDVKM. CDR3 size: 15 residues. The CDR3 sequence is CASGVTGTPNTEAFF. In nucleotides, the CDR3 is TGTGCCAGCGGAGTGACCGGGACGCCGAACACTGAAGCTTTCTTT.

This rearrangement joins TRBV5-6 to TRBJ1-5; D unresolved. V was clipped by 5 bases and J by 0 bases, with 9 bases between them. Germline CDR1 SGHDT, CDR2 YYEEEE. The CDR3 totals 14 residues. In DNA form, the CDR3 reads TGTGCCAGCAGGAGGTTTTATAGCAATCAGCCCCAGCATTTT. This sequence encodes CASRRFYSNQPQHF.

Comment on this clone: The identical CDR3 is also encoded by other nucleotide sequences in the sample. The CDR3 nucleotides are TGTGCCAGCAGCTTGGGAGGGACGGAAAATGAAAAACTGTTTTTT. Translating it yields CASSLGGTENEKLFF. J is TRBJ1-4 and V is TRBV5-4, with a tentative D call TRBD1 (5 bases). Trimming removed 0 bases from V and 5 bases from J, with 11 bases in between. The germline gives CDR1 SGHNT, CDR2 YYREEE (reference sequence). The CDR3 covers 15 residues.

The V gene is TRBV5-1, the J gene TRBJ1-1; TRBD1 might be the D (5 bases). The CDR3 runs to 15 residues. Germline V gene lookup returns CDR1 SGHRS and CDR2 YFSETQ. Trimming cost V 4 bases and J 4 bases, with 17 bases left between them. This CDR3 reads CASSPRLQGFTEAFF. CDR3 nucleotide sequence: TGCGCCAGCAGCCCAAGACTCCAGGGTTTCACTGAAGCTTTCTTT.

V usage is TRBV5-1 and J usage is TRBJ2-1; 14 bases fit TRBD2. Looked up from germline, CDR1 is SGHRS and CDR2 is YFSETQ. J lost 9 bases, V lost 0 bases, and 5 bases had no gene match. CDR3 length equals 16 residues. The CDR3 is CASSLGGLAGAVEQFF. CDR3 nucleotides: TGCGCCAGCAGCTTGGGGGGACTAGCGGGAGCCGTTGAGCAGTTCTTC.

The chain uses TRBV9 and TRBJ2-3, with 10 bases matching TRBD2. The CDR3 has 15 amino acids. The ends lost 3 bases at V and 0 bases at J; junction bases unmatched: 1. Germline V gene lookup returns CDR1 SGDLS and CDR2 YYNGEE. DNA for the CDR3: TGTGCCAGCAGCGGTAGCGGGGGGAGCACAGATACGCAGTATTTT. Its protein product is CASSGSGGSTDTQYF. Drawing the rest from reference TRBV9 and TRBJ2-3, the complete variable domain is DSGVTQTPKHLITATGQRVTLRCSPRSGDLSVYWYQQSLDQGLQFLIQYYNGEERAKGNILERFSAQQFPDLHSELNLSSLELGDSALYFCASSGSGGSTDTQYFGPGTRLTVL.

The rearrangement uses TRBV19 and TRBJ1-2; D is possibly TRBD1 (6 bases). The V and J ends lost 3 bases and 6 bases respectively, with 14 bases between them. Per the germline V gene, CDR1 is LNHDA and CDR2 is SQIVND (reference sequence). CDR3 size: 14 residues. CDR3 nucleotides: TGTGCCAGTAGTATCCAGGGGCACCCTAATGGCTACACCTTC. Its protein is CASSIQGHPNGYTF. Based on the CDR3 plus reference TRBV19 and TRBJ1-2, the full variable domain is DGGITQSPKYLFRKEGQNVTLSCEQNLNHDAMYWYRQDPGQGLRLIYYSQIVNDFQKGDIAEGYSVSREKKESFPLTVTSAQKNPTAFYLCASSIQGHPNGYTFGSGTRLTVV.

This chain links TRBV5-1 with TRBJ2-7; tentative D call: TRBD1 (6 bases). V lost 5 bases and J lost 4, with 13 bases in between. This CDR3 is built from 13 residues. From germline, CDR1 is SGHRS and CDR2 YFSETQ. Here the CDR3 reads CASSHGTIYEQYF. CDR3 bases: TGCGCCAGCAGTCACGGGACAATTTACGAGCAGTACTTC.

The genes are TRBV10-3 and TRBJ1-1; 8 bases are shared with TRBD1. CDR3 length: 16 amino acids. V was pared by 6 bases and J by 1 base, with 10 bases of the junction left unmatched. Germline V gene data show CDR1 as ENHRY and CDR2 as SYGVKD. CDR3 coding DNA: TGTGCCATCAGACCCCGACAGGGGACTGGGAACACTGAAGCTTTCTTT. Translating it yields CAIRPRQGTGNTEAFF.

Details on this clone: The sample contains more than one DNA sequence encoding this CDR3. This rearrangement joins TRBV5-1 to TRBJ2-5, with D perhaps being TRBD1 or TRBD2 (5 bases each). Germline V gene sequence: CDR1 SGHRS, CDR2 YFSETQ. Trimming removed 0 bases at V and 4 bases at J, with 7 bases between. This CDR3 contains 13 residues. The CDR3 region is CASSLGGSETQYF. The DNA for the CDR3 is TGCGCCAGCAGCTTGGGGGGGTCAGAGACCCAGTACTTC.

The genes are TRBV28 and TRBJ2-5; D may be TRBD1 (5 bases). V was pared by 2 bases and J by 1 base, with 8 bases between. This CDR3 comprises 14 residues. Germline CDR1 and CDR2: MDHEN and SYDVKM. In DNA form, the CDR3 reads TGTGCCAGCAGTTTAGTGACAGTCCAAGAGACCCAGTACTTC. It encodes CASSLVTVQETQYF.

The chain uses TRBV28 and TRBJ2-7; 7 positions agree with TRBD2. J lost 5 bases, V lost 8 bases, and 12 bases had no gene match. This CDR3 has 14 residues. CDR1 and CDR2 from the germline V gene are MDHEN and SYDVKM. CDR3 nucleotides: TGTGCCAGCGGACTGTTGGGAGGGAGGAACGAGCAGTACTTC. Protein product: CASGLLGGRNEQYF.

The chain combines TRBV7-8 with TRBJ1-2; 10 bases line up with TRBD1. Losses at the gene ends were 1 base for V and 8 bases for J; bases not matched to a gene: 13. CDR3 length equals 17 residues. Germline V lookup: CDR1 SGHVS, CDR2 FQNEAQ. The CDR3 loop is CASSLVFRQGALEGYTF. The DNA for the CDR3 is TGTGCCAGCAGCTTAGTATTTCGACAGGGGGCGTTGGAAGGCTACACCTTC. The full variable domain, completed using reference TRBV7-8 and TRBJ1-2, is GAGVSQSPRYKVAKRGQDVALRCDPISGHVSLFWYQQALGQGPEFLTYFQNEAQLDKSGLPSDRFFAERPEGSVSTLKIQRTQQEDSAVYLCASSLVFRQGALEGYTFGSGTRLTVV.

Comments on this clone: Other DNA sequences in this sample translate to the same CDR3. This chain's CDR3 is CASRAQETQYF. Here the CDR3 DNA reads TGTGCCAGCAGGGCACAAGAGACCCAGTACTTC. This rearrangement joins TRBV28 to TRBJ2-5; no clear D gene. The V and J ends lost 6 bases and 2 bases respectively, with 4 bases between them. The length of the CDR3 is 11 residues. Germline CDR1 is MDHEN and CDR2 is SYDVKM.

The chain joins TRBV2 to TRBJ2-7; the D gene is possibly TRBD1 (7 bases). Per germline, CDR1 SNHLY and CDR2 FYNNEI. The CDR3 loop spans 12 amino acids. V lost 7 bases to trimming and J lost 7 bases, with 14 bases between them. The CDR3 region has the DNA TGTGCCAGCACGGAGGGGGCATGGGAGCAGTACTTC. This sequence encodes CASTEGAWEQYF.

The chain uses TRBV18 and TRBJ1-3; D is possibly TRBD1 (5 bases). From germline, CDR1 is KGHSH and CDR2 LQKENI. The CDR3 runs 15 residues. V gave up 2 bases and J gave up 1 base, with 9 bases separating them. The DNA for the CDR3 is TGTGCCAGCTCACCAGCCAGGGTATCTGGAAACACCATATATTTT. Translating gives CASSPARVSGNTIYF.

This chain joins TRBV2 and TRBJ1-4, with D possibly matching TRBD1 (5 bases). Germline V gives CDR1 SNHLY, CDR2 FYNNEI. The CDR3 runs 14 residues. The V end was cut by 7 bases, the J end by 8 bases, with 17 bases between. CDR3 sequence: CASTYMTGQEKLFF. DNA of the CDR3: TGTGCCAGCACCTACATGACGGGGCAGGAAAAACTGTTTTTT.

CDR3 in DNA: TGTGCCAGCAGCTTAGTAACGTTCTCTCAAGAGACCCAGTACTTC. Residues: CASSLVTFSQETQYF. This chain links TRBV7-2 with TRBJ2-5; D not certain. Trimming removed 1 base at V and 2 bases at J, with 11 bases between. CDR1 SGHTA and CDR2 FQGNSA come from the germline V gene. CDR3 length: 15 amino acids.

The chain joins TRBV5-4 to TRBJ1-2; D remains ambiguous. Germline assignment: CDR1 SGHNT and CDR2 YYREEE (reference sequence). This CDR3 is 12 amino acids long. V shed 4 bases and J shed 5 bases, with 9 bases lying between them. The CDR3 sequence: CASSPMGYGYTF. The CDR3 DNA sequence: TGTGCCAGCAGCCCCATGGGGTATGGCTACACCTTC.

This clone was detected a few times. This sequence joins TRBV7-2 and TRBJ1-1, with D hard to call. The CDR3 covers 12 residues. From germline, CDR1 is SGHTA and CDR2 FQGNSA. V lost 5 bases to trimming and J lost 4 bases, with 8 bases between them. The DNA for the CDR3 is TGTGCCAGCAGCGAGGGTTTCACTGAAGCTTTCTTT. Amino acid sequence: CASSEGFTEAFF.

CDR3 sequence: CASSEWGGSTQYF. The CDR3 DNA sequence: TGTGCCAGCAGTGAATGGGGTGGGAGTACGCAGTATTTT. This chain connects TRBV2 to TRBJ2-3; D is possibly TRBD2 (5 bases). V was cut by 2 bases and J by 8 bases, with 11 bases left in between. The CDR3 length is 13 residues. Germline V gene data show CDR1 as SNHLY and CDR2 as FYNNEI.

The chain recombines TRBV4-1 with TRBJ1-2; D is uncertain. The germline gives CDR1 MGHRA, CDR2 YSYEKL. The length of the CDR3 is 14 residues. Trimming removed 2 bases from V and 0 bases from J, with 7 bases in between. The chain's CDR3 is CASSQLRANYGYTF. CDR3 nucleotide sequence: TGCGCCAGCAGCCAATTGCGCGCTAACTATGGCTACACCTTC.